These 11 T cell receptor beta chains were all obtained from the same sample, sequenced in a study of cytomegalovirus exposure and HLA in healthy donors (dated by TCRdb to the late 2010s). Libraries were prepared through the immunoSEQ multiplex PCR assay. A mixture of 60 forward primers for TCR Vbeta segments and 13 reverse primers for TCR Jbeta segments was used in the multiplex PCR. This immuneACCESS table, as held by TCRdb, lists in-frame sequences with V and J called but not all clones. Of the missing ones, under half trace to an unresolved V gene in checked studies; the others have no known cause. Across this sample there are 150,000 or so clones, with 65% to 80% seen only once. Around 13% of the sample is held by the ten biggest clonotypes. The sample comprised PBMCs. The source of these receptors is a man aged 40-49 years in good health and CMV-seropositive.

Notes on this clone: In this CDR3 the conserved last residue, phenylalanine or tryptophan, is missing, so a read error is likely. The V gene is TRBV4-1, the J gene TRBJ2-7; 13 nucleotides agree with TRBD2. Losses at the gene ends were 2 bases for V and 4 bases for J; bases not matched to a gene: 2. The CDR3 runs to 15 residues. CDR1 and CDR2 from the germline V gene are MGHRA and YSYEKL. CDR3 sequence (DNA): TGCGCCAGCAGCCAACCGGGACTAGCGGGATACGAGCAGTACCTC. This sequence encodes CASSQPGLAGYEQYL.

V and J are TRBV19 and TRBJ2-7, with D possibly matching TRBD2 (5 bases). The CDR3 has 13 residues. The V and J ends lost 7 bases and 5 bases respectively, with 15 bases between them. Germline CDR1 LNHDA, CDR2 SQIVND (reference sequence). CDR3 sequence reads: CASTDYSGNEQYF. CDR3 DNA: TGTGCCAGTACCGACTATTCCGGAAACGAGCAGTACTTC. The full variable domain, in which reference TRBV19 and TRBJ2-7 provide the parts outside the CDR3, is DGGITQSPKYLFRKEGQNVTLSCEQNLNHDAMYWYRQDPGQGLRLIYYSQIVNDFQKGDIAEGYSVSREKKESFPLTVTSAQKNPTAFYLCASTDYSGNEQYFGPGTRLTVT.

The chain recombines TRBV5-1 with TRBJ2-1; 9 bases agree with TRBD2. V gave up 2 bases and J gave up 9 bases; unmatched junction bases: 9. The CDR3 has 15 residues. Germline loops: CDR1 SGHRS, CDR2 YFSETQ. The CDR3, as DNA: TGCGCCAGCAGCTTTAGTGCGGGAGGGCTAGGTGAGCAGTTCTTC. This translates into CASSFSAGGLGEQFF.

This clone has only one observation. CDR3 in DNA: TGTGCCACCAGCAGAGAGTGGGCCTCCAATGAGCAGTTCTTC. Residues: CATSREWASNEQFF. V gene TRBV15 combines with J gene TRBJ2-1; D is ambiguous. Trimming left V 0 bases short and J 6 bases short, with 9 bases between. Germline V lookup: CDR1 LNHNV, CDR2 YYDKDF (reference sequence). CDR3 length equals 14 residues.

The CDR3 DNA reads as TGTGCCAGCAGCTTGTCAGGACTAGTTAACGAGCAGTACTTC. Residues: CASSLSGLVNEQYF. The rearrangement uses TRBV5-4 and TRBJ2-7; 7 bases agree with TRBD2. The CDR3 is 14 residues long. V lost 1 base and J lost 5; bases outside the gene matches: 6. The germline V gene has CDR1 SGHNT and CDR2 YYREEE (reference sequence).

The chain couples TRBV2 to TRBJ2-3, with a weak D call TRBD2 (5 bases). This CDR3 spans 11 amino acids. Trimming shortened V by 10 bases and J by 5 bases, and 10 bases separated the two germline ends. Germline V CDR1 and CDR2: SNHLY, FYNNEI. The CDR3 is CATKRLDTQYF. The CDR3, as DNA: TGTGCCACCAAGCGGTTAGATACGCAGTATTTT.

The chain couples TRBV7-2 to TRBJ2-3, with 13 bases matching TRBD2. Trimming at V came to 0 bases and at J to 2 bases, leaving 5 bases not matched to a gene. CDR3 length: 18 residues. Looked up from germline, CDR1 is SGHTA and CDR2 is FQGNSA. CDR3 sequence reads: CASSLALLAGGATDTQYF. CDR3 DNA sequence: TGTGCCAGCAGCTTAGCCTTACTAGCGGGAGGGGCCACAGATACGCAGTATTTT.

The chain links TRBV9 to TRBJ1-3; D uncertain. V dropped 0 bases and J dropped 1 base, with 8 bases sitting between them. CDR3 length equals 15 residues. CDR1 SGDLS and CDR2 YYNGEE come from the germline V gene. As DNA, the CDR3 is TGTGCCAGCAGCGTAGAGGGAGTGTCTGGAAACACCATATATTTT. Translating it yields CASSVEGVSGNTIYF.

This chain joins TRBV10-3 and TRBJ2-7; D is perhaps TRBD1 (5 bases). CDR1 is ENHRY, CDR2 SYGVKD, per germline. This CDR3 comprises 14 residues. V lost 8 bases and J 7 bases, leaving 21 bases between the germline ends. The CDR3 region is CAISTLQGRVEQYF. CDR3 in DNA: TGTGCCATCTCAACCTTGCAGGGAAGGGTAGAGCAGTACTTC.

This clone showed up just a few times. The chain is built from TRBV7-9 and TRBJ1-3; no reliable D call. Germline V lookup: CDR1 SEHNR, CDR2 FQNEAQ (reference sequence). V lost 5 bases to trimming and J lost 4 bases, with 3 bases between them. The CDR3 is 11 amino acids. CDR3 region: CASSAGNTIYF. In nucleotides, the CDR3 is TGTGCCAGCAGCGCGGGAAACACCATATATTTT.

This CDR3 is CSGALPGGTEAFF. In DNA form, the CDR3 reads TGCAGCGGAGCTCTGCCAGGGGGGACTGAAGCTTTCTTT. This chain uses TRBV29-1 with TRBJ1-1; 7 bases line up with TRBD1. V lost 7 bases and J lost 5; bases outside the gene matches: 10. Germline V gene data show CDR1 as SQVTM and CDR2 as ANQGSEA. The CDR3 spans 13 residues.